A selection of T cell receptor beta chains follows, all from one sample in a study of molecular identifiers for immune sequencing clone quantification. TCRdb fed the PCR reads into MiXCR, producing one record per CDR3 protein. The table has approximately 590,000 distinct CDR3 sequences, less than 30% seen once. Sequenced: naive CD8+ T cells from blood, with Jurkat cell RNA spiked in. These receptors came from a human donor in good health. Some libraries in this study had Jurkat cell RNA spiked in. Each CDR3 is given with its conserved first and last residue. D genes are given only for firm matches. Size values are once, few and many counts, or a class for expanded clones, and some rows have none.

NA,NA,TRBJ2-2,TRBV9,CASSAAGSTGELFF,TGTGCCAGCAGCGCCGCAGGAAGCACCGGGGAGCTGTTTTTT
NA,NA,TRBJ2-1,TRBV4-3,CASSHSRGEVNEQFF,TGCGCCAGCAGCCATAGCCGCGGAGAGGTGAATGAGCAGTTCTTC
many,NA,TRBJ1-4,TRBV7-2,CASQTRGDLEKLFF,TGTGCCAGCCAGACACGCGGGGATCTTGAAAAACTGTTTTTT
NA,TRBD1,TRBJ1-1,TRBV30,CAWRRGQGQMNTEAFF,TGTGCCTGGAGAAGGGGACAGGGGCAAATGAACACTGAAGCTTTCTTT
NA,NA,TRBJ2-1,TRBV6-2/TRBV6-3,CASSYWSSSYNEQFF,TGTGCCAGCAGTTACTGGTCGAGCTCCTACAATGAGCAGTTCTTC
once,NA,TRBJ2-2,TRBV24-1,CATSWGNDSGELFF,TGTGCCACCAGTTGGGGAAATGATTCCGGGGAGCTGTTTTTT
NA,NA,TRBJ2-3,TRBV4-3,CASSQVVADTPYF,TGCGCCAGCAGCCAAGTCGTGGCAGATACGCCGTATTTT
many,NA,TRBJ1-2,TRBV7-9,CASSLDYGYTF,TGTGCCAGCAGCTTAGACTATGGCTACACCTTC
few,NA,TRBJ1-4,TRBV9,CASSLNPEGGGTNEKLFF,TGTGCCAGCAGCCTCAACCCGGAGGGGGGAGGTACTAATGAAAAACTGTTTTTT
many,NA,TRBJ2-2,TRBV7-9,CASSGENTGELFF,TGTGCCAGCAGCGGGGAGAACACCGGGGAGCTGTTTTTT
NA,NA,TRBJ1-1,TRBV27,CASRAGGERGTEAFF,TGTGCCAGCAGGGCGGGGGGCGAACGGGGCACTGAAGCTTTCTTT
few,TRBD2,TRBJ2-1,TRBV19,CASSITSGAPSSYNEQFF,TGTGCCAGTAGTATCACTAGCGGGGCCCCTTCCTCCTACAATGAGCAGTTCTTC
many,TRBD1,TRBJ1-1,TRBV5-1,CASSLSQGARDTEAFF,TGCGCCAGCAGCTTGTCGCAGGGGGCTAGGGACACTGAAGCTTTCTTT
NA,TRBD2,TRBJ2-7,TRBV2,CASRDVSGGPYEQYF,TGTGCCAGCAGAGACGTTAGCGGGGGGCCTTACGAGCAGTACTTC
NA,NA,TRBJ1-3,TRBV14,CASSQDATSGNTIYF,TGTGCCAGCAGCCAAGATGCAACGTCTGGAAACACCATATATTTT
many,NA,TRBJ1-1,TRBV20-1,CSARDPSVAEAFF,TGCAGTGCTAGAGACCCCTCGGTCGCTGAAGCTTTCTTT
few,NA,TRBJ2-6,TRBV9,CASSARGGLTF,TGTGCCAGCAGCGCCCGAGGAGGGCTGACTTTC
NA,TRBD2,TRBJ2-1,TRBV12-3/TRBV12-4,CASSLPWGEGLDEQFF,TGTGCCAGCAGTTTGCCCTGGGGGGAGGGTTTAGATGAGCAGTTCTTC
NA,TRBD1,TRBJ2-7,TRBV6-2/TRBV6-3,CATDQGQGWDEQYF,TGTGCCACCGACCAGGGACAGGGTTGGGACGAGCAGTACTTC
many,TRBD1,TRBJ1-2,TRBV29-1,CSVEGGQPYGYTF,TGCAGCGTTGAAGGGGGACAGCCTTATGGCTACACCTTC
NA,NA,TRBJ2-2,TRBV4-1,CASSQEPGATTELFF,TGCGCCAGCAGCCAAGAGCCAGGGGCTACCACGGAGCTGTTTTTT
NA,NA,TRBJ2-7,TRBV20-1,CSARPRQQTSYEQYF,TGCAGTGCACGTCCCAGACAGCAAACCTCCTACGAGCAGTACTTC
many,NA,TRBJ1-5,TRBV4-1,CASSQSRLGRNQPQHF,TGCGCCAGCAGCCAGAGCCGACTGGGGCGCAATCAGCCCCAGCATTTT
many,NA,TRBJ2-1,TRBV12-3/TRBV12-4,CASSPPTGFYNEQFF,TGTGCCAGCAGCCCCCCAACAGGATTCTACAATGAGCAGTTCTTC
many,TRBD1,TRBJ2-3,TRBV12-3/TRBV12-4,CASSSLWTGVDTQYF,TGTGCCAGCAGCTCCCTGTGGACAGGGGTAGATACGCAGTATTTT
NA,TRBD2,TRBJ2-1,TRBV19,CASASGRAYNEQFF,TGTGCCAGTGCTAGCGGGAGGGCCTACAATGAGCAGTTCTTC
few,TRBD2,TRBJ2-2,TRBV19,CASSPAGLTGELFF,TGTGCCAGTAGCCCAGCGGGGCTCACCGGGGAGCTGTTTTTT
few,TRBD2,TRBJ2-5,TRBV20-1,CSASRSGDGETQYF,TGCAGTGCTAGCCGAAGCGGGGACGGGGAGACCCAGTACTTC
many,NA,TRBJ2-3,TRBV5-1,CASSLAGIETDTQYF,TGCGCCAGCAGCTTGGCAGGGATAGAAACAGATACGCAGTATTTT
NA,NA,TRBJ2-5,TRBV19,CASSILVGRNQETQYF,TGTGCCAGTAGTATCCTAGTCGGACGGAATCAAGAGACCCAGTACTTC
many,NA,TRBJ2-7,TRBV27,CASSFGPGAYEQYF,TGTGCCAGCAGTTTCGGGCCCGGGGCCTACGAGCAGTACTTC
many,TRBD2,TRBJ2-7,TRBV7-2,CASSLTSGGYSSYEQYF,TGTGCCAGCAGTTTGACTAGCGGGGGATACAGCTCCTACGAGCAGTACTTC
few,TRBD1,TRBJ1-2,TRBV11-2,CASSGGVGTGFGGYTF,TGTGCCAGCAGCGGCGGAGTCGGGACAGGGTTTGGAGGCTACACCTTC
many,NA,TRBJ1-1,TRBV6-6,CASTDGPFGGTEAFF,TGTGCCAGCACCGACGGGCCCTTCGGTGGAACTGAAGCTTTCTTT
many,NA,TRBJ1-5,TRBV7-9,CASSSLTGSSEPQHF,TGTGCCAGCAGCTCACTAACAGGGTCCAGCGAGCCCCAGCATTTT
NA,NA,TRBJ2-3,TRBV19,CASSIQGGTSDTQYF,TGTGCCAGTAGTATCCAGGGAGGGACATCAGATACGCAGTATTTT
many,NA,TRBJ1-1,TRBV6-6,CASSYPDGRGGTEAFF,TGTGCCAGCAGTTACCCAGACGGGAGGGGGGGAACTGAAGCTTTCTTT
many,NA,TRBJ1-1,TRBV12-3/TRBV12-4,CASSLIGKNTEAFF,TGTGCCAGCAGTTTGATAGGGAAAAACACTGAAGCTTTCTTT
NA,TRBD1,TRBJ2-7,TRBV5-3,CASSSTDRAYYERYF,TGTGCCAGCAGTTCTACGGACAGGGCTTACTACGAGCGGTACTTC
few,NA,TRBJ2-5,TRBV19,CASSMGGPQETQYF,TGTGCCAGTAGTATGGGGGGGCCGCAAGAGACCCAGTACTTC
few,TRBD1,TRBJ1-1,TRBV7-9,CASSAWTGGGNTEAFF,TGTGCCAGCAGCGCCTGGACAGGGGGCGGGAACACTGAAGCTTTCTTT
many,NA,TRBJ2-1,TRBV20-1,CSARGHLLSYNEQFF,TGCAGTGCTAGGGGACACCTATTATCCTACAATGAGCAGTTCTTC
many,NA,TRBJ1-5,TRBV28,CASSPRATVRQPQHF,TGTGCCAGCAGTCCCAGAGCCACAGTGCGACAGCCCCAGCATTTT
few,NA,TRBJ1-5,TRBV7-2,CASSLSGLFSNQPQHF,TGTGCCAGCAGCTTATCAGGGCTCTTTAGCAATCAGCCCCAGCATTTT
few,NA,TRBJ1-2,TRBV15,CATSLSSAGIYGYTF,TGCGCCACCAGCCTTTCCTCCGCGGGGATCTATGGCTACACCTTC
many,NA,TRBJ2-2,TRBV29-1,CSVRVLGGGELFF,TGCAGCGTTCGCGTTCTGGGGGGCGGGGAGCTGTTTTTT
once,TRBD2,TRBJ2-2,TRBV3-1,CASSHGVLAGDTGELFF,TGTGCCAGCAGCCATGGGGTTCTAGCGGGGGACACCGGGGAGCTGTTTTTT
few,NA,TRBJ2-1,TRBV6-2/TRBV6-3,CATIGDEQFF,TGTGCCACTATTGGGGATGAGCAGTTCTTC
NA,NA,TRBJ2-3,TRBV11-2,CASISGTDTQYF,TGTGCCAGCATTTCCGGCACAGATACGCAGTATTTT
NA,TRBD2,TRBJ2-5,TRBV20-1,CSARGGGSSGFYQETQYF,TGCAGTGCTAGAGGGGGAGGGTCTAGCGGGTTTTATCAAGAGACCCAGTACTTC
NA,NA,TRBJ2-7,TRBV14,CASSPKRTRRAYEQYF,TGTGCCAGCAGCCCGAAACGGACCAGAAGGGCCTACGAGCAGTACTTC
many,NA,TRBJ2-5,TRBV5-1,CASSLEGETQYF,TGCGCCAGCAGCTTGGAGGGGGAGACCCAGTACTTC
many,TRBD1,TRBJ2-3,TRBV5-1,CASSLAGTETDTQYF,TGCGCCAGCAGCTTGGCCGGGACAGAGACAGATACGCAGTATTTT